Listed below are T cell receptor beta chains from one sample, sequenced in a study of T cell repertoires in cytomegalovirus infection. Antigen specificity for these receptors is unknown. TCRdb re-called the reads through MiXCR, storing one row per CDR3 protein. The data show roughly 920,000 distinct CDR3 sequences, approximately 30% seen once. This specimen was cultured CD8+ T cells from PBMCs, taken from culture after CMV antigen stimulation. The receptors here all came from a human donor in good health (CMV status not recorded). Some clones in this sample may be carry-over from other donors' samples. Both conserved end residues are part of each CDR3. A D gene is named only where the DNA matches it firmly. Not every row has a clone size; where given, it reads once, few, many or a size class.

TRBJ2-1,TRBV5-5,-,-,CASSLAPGDTVALYNEQFF,TGTGCCAGCAGCTTGGCTCCAGGAGATACTGTGGCCCTTTACAATGAGCAGTTCTTC
TRBJ2-1,TRBV7-6,-,few,CASSLISARSSYNEQFF,TGTGCCAGCAGCTTGATCTCTGCCCGGAGCTCCTACAATGAGCAGTTCTTC
TRBJ1-1,TRBV6-1,-,many,CASYPWPENTEAFF,TGTGCCAGCTACCCCTGGCCCGAGAACACTGAAGCTTTCTTT
TRBJ2-1,TRBV6-4,-,-,CASRLFSGPYNEQFF,TGTGCCAGCAGACTTTTTAGCGGTCCTTACAATGAGCAGTTCTTC
TRBJ2-7,TRBV12-3/TRBV12-4,-,few,CASSRSGAYEQYF,TGTGCCAGCAGTCGTAGCGGCGCCTACGAGCAGTACTTC
TRBJ2-4,TRBV5-6,-,-,CASSLQRGKYIQYF,TGTGCCAGCAGCTTGCAACGGGGAAAATACATTCAGTACTTC
TRBJ2-1,TRBV4-1,TRBD1,few,CASSQDSRDRVYNEQFF,TGCGCCAGCAGCCAAGATTCGCGGGACAGGGTCTACAATGAGCAGTTCTTC
TRBJ1-2,TRBV15,-,-,CATSRVGLYGYTF,TGTGCCACCAGCAGAGTAGGACTCTATGGCTACACCTTC
TRBJ2-2,TRBV7-6,-,many,CASSLAPGHADLTGELFF,TGTGCCAGCAGCTTGGCACCGGGACATGCCGATCTCACCGGGGAGCTGTTTTTT
TRBJ1-1,TRBV7-8,-,-,CASSLEGPGNTEAFF,TGTGCCAGCAGCTTGGAGGGACCCGGAAACACTGAAGCTTTCTTT
TRBJ2-2,TRBV6-4,TRBD2,-,CASSLVGTSGGWNTGELFF,TGTGCCAGCAGCCTCGTGGGGACTAGCGGGGGCTGGAACACCGGGGAGCTGTTTTTT
TRBJ1-1,TRBV7-2,-,-,CASSLGGWSEAFF,TGTGCCAGCAGCTTAGGGGGGTGGAGTGAAGCTTTCTTT
TRBJ1-2,TRBV4-2,-,-,CASSQDRLLSLGYTF,TGTGCCAGCAGCCAAGATCGACTTCTATCCCTTGGCTACACCTTC
TRBJ2-5,TRBV7-2,TRBD1,many,CASSPTDRTWETQYF,TGTGCCAGCAGCCCCACGGACAGGACTTGGGAGACCCAGTACTTC
TRBJ1-2,TRBV12-3/TRBV12-4,-,few,CASSTVYYGYTF,TGTGCCAGCAGTACAGTTTACTATGGCTACACCTTC
TRBJ1-2,TRBV29-1,-,few,CSVSGAVDYGYTF,TGCAGCGTCTCCGGGGCGGTGGACTATGGCTACACCTTC
TRBJ1-6,TRBV19,-,-,CASSIAAQQNSPLHF,TGTGCCAGTAGTATAGCCGCCCAGCAGAATTCACCCCTCCACTTT
TRBJ1-5,TRBV7-9,TRBD1,many,CASSQTTGNQPQHF,TGTGCCAGCAGCCAGACGACAGGGAATCAGCCCCAGCATTTT
TRBJ1-2,TRBV29-1,TRBD1,-,CSGTGGYGYTF,TGCAGCGGAACAGGGGGCTATGGCTACACCTTC
TRBJ1-5,TRBV7-2,-,many,CASSLALRNNQPQHF,TGTGCCAGCAGCTTAGCTCTCAGGAACAATCAGCCCCAGCATTTT
TRBJ2-5,TRBV5-4,TRBD2,-,CASSRLAGRYTAQYF,TGTGCCAGCAGCAGACTAGCGGGGCGCTACACGGCCCAGTACTTC
TRBJ2-3,TRBV13,TRBD2,few,CASSRLAGDTDTQYF,TGTGCCAGCAGCCGGCTAGCGGGGGACACAGATACGCAGTATTTT
TRBJ2-2,TRBV7-2,TRBD1,many,CASSPDRGPNTGELFF,TGTGCCAGCAGCCCGGACAGGGGTCCTAACACCGGGGAGCTGTTTTTT
TRBJ1-2,TRBV12-3/TRBV12-4,TRBD1,many,CASSHHRGYYGYTF,TGTGCCAGCAGTCATCACAGGGGATACTATGGCTACACCTTC
TRBJ1-2,TRBV7-2,TRBD1,many,CASSPRQGPFYGYTF,TGTGCCAGCAGCCCGCGACAGGGCCCTTTTTATGGCTACACCTTC
TRBJ1-5,TRBV7-9,-,-,CASSSPRDTSNQPQHF,TGTGCCAGCAGCTCACCCCGGGACACTAGCAATCAGCCCCAGCATTTT
TRBJ2-5,TRBV12-3/TRBV12-4,-,many,CASSLVVQETQYF,TGTGCCAGCAGTTTAGTGGTACAAGAGACCCAGTACTTC
TRBJ1-1,TRBV7-2,TRBD1,many,CASSYPGGGTEAFF,TGTGCCAGCAGCTACCCAGGGGGCGGGACTGAAGCTTTCTTT
TRBJ1-4,TRBV28,-,-,CASSQGRGGEKLFF,TGTGCCAGCAGTCAGGGCCGCGGGGGGGAAAAACTGTTTTTT
TRBJ1-5,TRBV6-1,-,-,CASSEWLAEWVGSNQPQHF,TGTGCCAGCAGTGAATGGCTGGCCGAGTGGGTTGGGAGCAATCAGCCCCAGCATTTT
TRBJ1-3,TRBV7-6,TRBD1,few,CASSSPGQGTSGNTIYF,TGTGCCAGCAGCTCGCCGGGACAGGGGACTTCTGGAAACACCATATATTTT
TRBJ2-7,TRBV7-9,-,-,CASSPRGPISYEQYF,TGTGCCAGCAGCCCCAGGGGACCAATTTCCTACGAGCAGTACTTC
TRBJ1-1,TRBV19,-,few,CASSMPGAHEKPTRRGHTEAFF,TGTGCCAGTAGTATGCCAGGGGCACACGAAAAGCCCACTAGGAGAGGCCACACTGAAGCTTTCTTT
TRBJ2-7,TRBV6-5,-,few,CASSYNRLYEQYF,TGTGCCAGCAGTTACAACAGGCTATACGAGCAGTACTTC
TRBJ2-7,TRBV10-3,TRBD2,few,CAISVQFGAREGTYEQYF,TGTGCCATCAGCGTTCAATTTGGGGCAAGGGAGGGGACCTACGAGCAGTACTTC
TRBJ2-5,TRBV6-1,TRBD1,few,CASSLSLGQGAETQYF,TGTGCCAGCAGCCTATCCTTGGGACAGGGGGCGGAGACCCAGTACTTC
TRBJ2-4,TRBV11-3,-,few,CASSLSFQNIQYF,TGTGCCAGCAGCCTCTCTTTCCAAAACATTCAGTACTTC
TRBJ1-1,TRBV9,TRBD1,-,CASSTDRGKNTEAFF,TGTGCCAGCAGCACGGACAGGGGAAAGAACACTGAAGCTTTCTTT
TRBJ2-1,TRBV12-3/TRBV12-4,TRBD1,few,CASTSAPDRLGHEQFF,TGTGCCAGCACCTCCGCCCCGGACAGGTTGGGCCATGAGCAGTTCTTC
TRBJ1-3,TRBV7-6,TRBD1,many,CASSLAQPEGQDYGNTIYF,TGTGCCAGCAGCTTAGCACAACCAGAAGGACAGGATTATGGAAACACCATATATTTT
TRBJ1-4,TRBV27,TRBD1,-,CASSTWAGGNEKLFF,TGTGCCAGCAGTACCTGGGCAGGGGGTAATGAAAAACTGTTTTTT
TRBJ2-6,TRBV6-6,-,-,CASSETDRPSGANVLTF,TGTGCCAGCAGCGAAACCGACAGACCCTCTGGGGCCAACGTCCTGACTTTC
TRBJ2-1,TRBV7-2,-,many,CASSLDARRGAYNEQFF,TGTGCCAGCAGCTTAGATGCCAGAAGGGGGGCTTACAATGAGCAGTTCTTC
TRBJ2-1,TRBV29-1,-,-,CSVLPGYAYNEQFF,TGCAGCGTCCTGCCGGGCTACGCCTACAATGAGCAGTTCTTC
TRBJ1-6,TRBV2,-,-,CASTPREANSPLHF,TGTGCCAGCACCCCACGGGAGGCGAATTCACCCCTCCACTTT
TRBJ2-1,TRBV9,TRBD2,-,CASNGGLARNEQFF,TGTGCCAGCAACGGGGGACTAGCGCGAAATGAGCAGTTCTTC
TRBJ1-1,TRBV2,-,few,CASTRLGPEAFF,TGTGCCAGCACCCGCCTAGGGCCCGAAGCTTTCTTT
TRBJ2-1,TRBV7-9,TRBD1,few,CASSISPGQGVRSDNEQFF,TGTGCCAGCAGCATATCTCCGGGACAGGGGGTTCGTAGTGACAATGAGCAGTTCTTC
TRBJ1-4,TRBV15,-,-,CATSTTRATNEKLFF,TGTGCCACCAGCACAACGAGGGCAACTAATGAAAAACTGTTTTTT
TRBJ1-3,TRBV7-9,-,once,CASSHKSSGNTIYF,TGTGCCAGCAGCCACAAGTCCTCCGGAAACACCATATATTTT
TRBJ2-3,TRBV24-1,-,few,CATSGRQPDTQYF,TGTGCCACCAGCGGTAGACAGCCAGATACGCAGTATTTT
TRBJ1-2,TRBV20-1,TRBD1,-,CSAKTGGEDGYTF,TGCAGTGCTAAGACAGGGGGCGAGGATGGCTACACCTTC
TRBJ1-1,TRBV6-5,-,few,CASSYSGRLAEAFF,TGTGCCAGCAGTTACTCAGGGAGACTTGCTGAAGCTTTCTTT